The 22 T cell receptor beta chains in this list originate from one sample, sequenced in a study of blood T cell repertoires in COVID-19. The assay was immunoSEQ multiplex PCR, and TCRdb's table has in-frame clones only and misses some. Among over 150,000 clones, around 90% were seen once, and the ten largest hold over 0.45%. Source material: peripheral blood. These receptors were obtained from a man aged 50 to 60 with acute or convalescent COVID-19.

CDR3 nucleotide sequence: TGTGCCAGCAGTTACTCTGGAGTCTCTCGTGGCTACACCTTC. It codes for CASSYSGVSRGYTF. V usage is TRBV6-5 and J usage is TRBJ1-2; no clear D. CDR1 is MNHEY and CDR2 is SVGAGI in the germline V gene. The CDR3 covers 14 residues. Trimming left V 0 bases short and J 7 bases short, with 12 bases between.

The chain joins TRBV5-8 to TRBJ2-3; D is unclear. The V gene lost 5 bases and the J gene lost 0 bases, with 13 bases spanning the gap. Germline V lookup: CDR1 SGHTS, CDR2 YDEGEE. There are 15 residues in the CDR3. CDR3 nucleotides: TGTGCCAGCAGTTACAGACACGTTAGCACAGATACGCAGTATTTT. Translation: CASSYRHVSTDTQYF.

The V call is TRBV24-1, the J call TRBJ2-2; 10 bases agree with TRBD1. Germline lookup yields CDR1 KGHDR and CDR2 SFDVKD. Trimming at V came to 8 bases and at J to 6 bases, leaving 5 bases not matched to a gene. The CDR3 is 14 residues long. This CDR3 reads CATMGQGSAGELFF. Written as DNA, the CDR3 is TGTGCCACCATGGGACAGGGGTCTGCCGGGGAGCTGTTTTTT.

The chain couples TRBV4-1 to TRBJ2-2; 10 bases match TRBD2. The CDR3 has 18 residues. Germline V gene data show CDR1 as MGHRA and CDR2 as YSYEKL. With 2 bases clipped from V and 1 base from J, the junction kept 7 bases outside the gene matches. The CDR3 loop is CASSQSGTSVLNTGELFF. CDR3 in DNA: TGCGCCAGCAGCCAATCCGGGACTAGCGTTTTGAACACCGGGGAGCTGTTTTTT.

The chain is built from TRBV11-2 and TRBJ2-3; TRBD1 aligns across 10 bases. After removal of 7 bases from V and 3 bases from J, the junction contained 10 bases not matched to a gene. CDR1 and CDR2 from the germline V gene are SGHAT and FQNNGV. This CDR3 comprises 16 residues. The CDR3 DNA sequence: TGTGCCAGCACCATTCAGGGACAGGGGATAACAGATACGCAGTATTTT. As protein: CASTIQGQGITDTQYF. The complete variable domain, with remaining parts taken from reference TRBV11-2 and TRBJ2-3, reads EAGVAQSPRYKIIEKRQSVAFWCNPISGHATLYWYQQILGQGPKLLIQFQNNGVVDDSQLPKDRFSAERLKGVDSTLKIQPAKLEDSAVYLCASTIQGQGITDTQYFGPGTRLTVL.

In this sample, this clone turned up a few times. J is TRBJ1-1 and V is TRBV29-1; TRBD1 matches 9 bases. In germline, CDR1 is SQVTM, CDR2 ANQGSEA. V shed 6 bases and J 4 bases; nucleotides not matched to a gene: 3. CDR3 length: 12 amino acids. In nucleotides, the CDR3 is TGCAGCGTCCGACAGGGGGTCACTGAAGCTTTCTTT. It translates to CSVRQGVTEAFF.

J is TRBJ2-1 and V is TRBV13, with a tentative D call TRBD2 (5 bases). This CDR3 is built from 15 residues. Germline V gene sequence: CDR1 PRHDT, CDR2 FYEKMQ (reference sequence). V lost 0 bases, J lost 5 bases, and 11 bases lay in between. Written as DNA, the CDR3 is TGTGCCAGCAGCTTAGGGGGGAGCCTACACAATGAGCAGTTCTTC. It yields the protein CASSLGGSLHNEQFF.

The J gene is TRBJ2-3, the V gene TRBV11-3; 7 bases match TRBD1. Germline trimming cut 3 bases from V and 6 bases from J; bases unmatched to any gene: 3. Germline V gene data show CDR1 as SGHNT and CDR2 as YENEEA. CDR3 length: 13 residues. The DNA for the CDR3 is TGTGCCAGCAGCTTTACAGGGGTGGATACGCAGTATTTT. This codes for CASSFTGVDTQYF.

The chain combines TRBV6-5 with TRBJ2-2, with D perhaps matching TRBD2 (5 bases). V gave up 3 bases and J gave up 3 bases, with 8 bases separating them. This CDR3 is 14 amino acids long. Germline assignment: CDR1 MNHEY and CDR2 SVGAGI. The CDR3 nucleotides are TGTGCCAGCAGTTATTTGGAGGACACCGGGGAGCTGTTTTTT. Translating it yields CASSYLEDTGELFF.

V is TRBV7-9 and J is TRBJ1-2, with a tentative D call TRBD1 (5 bases). Between the trimmed V and J ends, which lost 4 bases and 3 bases, there was a span of 12 bases. This CDR3 is built from 14 residues. The germline CDR1 and CDR2 sequences are SEHNR and FQNEAQ (reference sequence). CDR3 bases: TGTGCCAGCAGCTATATAGGCAGGGACTATGGCTACACCTTC. Protein product: CASSYIGRDYGYTF.

The rearrangement links TRBV29-1 to TRBJ1-1; D ambiguous. CDR1 SQVTM and CDR2 ANQGSEA come from the germline V gene. Trimming took off 0 bases at V and 3 bases at J, with 8 bases between the two ends. There are 13 residues in the CDR3. This CDR3 is CSVEDSLYTEAFF. As DNA, the CDR3 is TGCAGCGTTGAAGATAGCCTGTACACTGAAGCTTTCTTT. The entire variable domain, with the rest obtained from reference TRBV29-1 and TRBJ1-1, is as follows: SAVISQKPSRDICQRGTSLTIQCQVDSQVTMMFWYRQQPGQSLTLIATANQGSEATYESGFVIDKFPISRPNLTFSTLTVSNMSPEDSSIYLCSVEDSLYTEAFFGQGTRLTVV.

This chain connects TRBV2 to TRBJ1-5; 9 bases map to TRBD1. V shed 6 bases and J 9 bases; nucleotides not matched to a gene: 9. The CDR3 totals 14 residues. Germline loops: CDR1 SNHLY, CDR2 FYNNEI. CDR3 loop: CASRQGTGRGPQHF. CDR3 nucleotides: TGTGCCAGCAGGCAGGGGACAGGGCGAGGGCCCCAGCATTTT.

The chain recombines TRBV24-1 with TRBJ1-3; D not certain. With 7 bases removed from V and 8 bases from J, the gap between germline ends came to 14 bases. The CDR3 is 13 amino acids. CDR1 is KGHDR, CDR2 SFDVKD, per germline. The CDR3 DNA is TGTGCCACCAGGCCTCCATTAGGAGACACCATATATTTT. This codes for CATRPPLGDTIYF.

This rearrangement joins TRBV7-9 to TRBJ2-7; D unclear. Trimming shortened V by 5 bases and J by 3 bases, and 14 bases separated the two germline ends. The CDR3 runs 14 residues. Germline CDR1 is SEHNR and CDR2 is FQNEAQ (reference sequence). The CDR3 bases are TGTGCCAGCAGCCCTACCGACCGGGTCTACGAGCAGTACTTC. It codes for CASSPTDRVYEQYF.

This clone has a single count. The chain is built from TRBV7-9 and TRBJ1-2, with D possibly TRBD1 on 6 matching bases. The CDR3 has 13 residues. V lost 6 bases and J 1 base, leaving 9 bases between the germline ends. CDR1 is SEHNR and CDR2 is FQNEAQ in the germline V gene (reference sequence). The CDR3 protein is CASRGTHNYGYTF. CDR3 nucleotide sequence: TGTGCCAGCAGAGGGACACATAACTATGGCTACACCTTC. Combining the CDR3 with reference TRBV7-9 and TRBJ1-2 gives the whole variable domain DTGVSQNPRHKITKRGQNVTFRCDPISEHNRLYWYRQTLGQGPEFLTYFQNEAQLEKSRLLSDRFSAERPKGSFSTLEIQRTEQGDSAMYLCASRGTHNYGYTFGSGTRLTVV.

The rearrangement links TRBV3-1 (or the pseudogene TRBV3-2) to TRBJ1-5; 10 nucleotides match TRBD1. CDR3 length: 15 amino acids. With V trimmed by 3 bases and J by 6 bases, 5 bases remained unmatched. In germline, CDR1 is LGHDT, CDR2 YNNKEL (reference sequence). Here the CDR3 reads CASSQTGGAGQPQHF. CDR3 nucleotides: TGTGCCAGCAGCCAGACAGGGGGCGCGGGTCAGCCCCAGCATTTT.

This chain links TRBV6-1 with TRBJ1-2; D is ambiguous. The CDR3 totals 15 residues. V lost 0 bases and J lost 0, with 8 bases in between. CDR1 is MNHNS and CDR2 is SASEGT in the germline V gene. The CDR3 bases are TGTGCCAGCAGTGAAGCACTAATTGCTAACTATGGCTACACCTTC. Amino acids: CASSEALIANYGYTF.

The chain links TRBV12-5 to TRBJ2-1; TRBD2 agrees at 8 bases. The V gene's germline CDR1 is LGHNT and CDR2 FRNRAP. This CDR3 has 16 residues. The J segment lost 7 bases and the V segment lost 4 bases, leaving 12 bases of the junction unmatched. The CDR3 protein is CASGSVGGGRTNEQFF. CDR3 bases: TGTGCTAGTGGTTCCGTTGGGGGCGGGAGGACGAATGAGCAGTTCTTC.

The chain joins TRBV9 to TRBJ1-2, with 7 bases that match TRBD1. The germline gives CDR1 SGDLS, CDR2 YYNGEE. The CDR3 has 13 amino acids. After removal of 3 bases from V and 8 bases from J, the junction contained 7 bases not matched to a gene. This CDR3 is CASSASTGSGYTF. CDR3 bases: TGTGCCAGCAGCGCGTCGACAGGGTCGGGCTACACCTTC.

CDR3 DNA: TGTGCCAGCAGTTCCGGGACTAGCTCCTACAATGAGCAGTTCTTC. It encodes CASSSGTSSYNEQFF. V and J are TRBV5-4 and TRBJ2-1; 8 nucleotides match TRBD2. This CDR3 spans 15 amino acids. V gave up 5 bases and J gave up 0 bases; unmatched junction bases: 4. CDR1 is SGHNT, CDR2 YYREEE, per germline (reference sequence).

The table lists this clone with a few counts. This sequence joins TRBV6-2 or TRBV6-3 and TRBJ2-2; D ambiguous. The V end lost 2 bases, the J end lost 0 bases, and 13 bases lay between the germline ends. CDR3 length equals 17 residues. Per germline, CDR1 MNHEY and CDR2 SVGEGT. The CDR3 spells CASSYPSWLANTGELFF. In nucleotides, the CDR3 is TGTGCCAGCAGTTACCCCAGTTGGTTGGCGAACACCGGGGAGCTGTTTTTT.

This chain joins TRBV4-1 and TRBJ1-6; the match to TRBD1 covers 8 bases. Germline CDR1 MGHRA, CDR2 YSYEKL. The CDR3 consists of 17 residues. V shed 0 bases and J 6 bases; nucleotides not matched to a gene: 7. DNA of the CDR3: TGCGCCAGCAGCCAAGATCGGGGGGACAGGATTAATTCACCCCTCCACTTT. Its protein is CASSQDRGDRINSPLHF.